Described below is a single T cell receptor beta chain sequence and its context. Antigen specificity is unknown. The length of the CDR3 is 14 residues. V lost 4 bases to trimming and J lost 6 bases; unmatched junction nucleotides: 9. Germline V lookup: CDR1 LGHDT, CDR2 YNNKEL (reference sequence). From 5'RACE with constant-segment primers came TCR alpha and TCR beta cDNA libraries that carried sample barcodes and UMIs. From the 5' RACE reads, TCRdb called clonotypes with MiXCR, one entry per CDR3 protein. This table holds a few hundred thousand distinct CDR3 sequences, about 21% found once. These data are taken from a study of T-cell memory formation after mild COVID-19. Background on the study: Among the donors, TCR clusters were largely specific to each donor.

Study observations and caveats: There was a balanced CD4/CD8 profile in clones contracting day 15 to 85, and later expanders leaned CD4+.

The specimen was PBMCs or a T cell subset sorted from them (not recorded which). The receptor's source is an adult woman who had mild COVID-19 (a few samples of this study predate the infection). Cell type and time point are not known. The chain links TRBV3-1 to TRBJ2-7; 7 bases line up with TRBD2. This CDR3 reads CASSLGLGTSEQYF. CDR3 in DNA: TGTGCCAGCAGCCTAGGACTAGGGACCTCCGAGCAGTACTTC.